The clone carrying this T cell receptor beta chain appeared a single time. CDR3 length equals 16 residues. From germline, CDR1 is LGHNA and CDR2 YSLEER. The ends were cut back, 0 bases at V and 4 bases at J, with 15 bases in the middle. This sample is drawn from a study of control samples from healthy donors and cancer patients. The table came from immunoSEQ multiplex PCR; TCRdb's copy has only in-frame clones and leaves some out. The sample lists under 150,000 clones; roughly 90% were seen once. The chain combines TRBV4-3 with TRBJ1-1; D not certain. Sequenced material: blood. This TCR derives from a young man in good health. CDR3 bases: TGCGCCAGCAGCCAAGATCCGAGTATCTGGGGCACTGAAGCTTTCTTT. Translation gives CASSQDPSIWGTEAFF.